The source of this TCR beta chain is a study of blood T cells in healthy people across ages. Study observations and caveats: Greater diversity and more naive CD4+ cells were seen in long-lived donors than in aged donors.

This CDR3 comprises 14 residues. V lost 2 bases and J 6 bases, leaving 11 bases between the germline ends. As for this clonotype: Its antigen remains unidentified.

Combining a sample-barcoded 5' primer with a J-beta primer mix, a second PCR ran for about 6 to 12 cycles. TCRdb independently ran MiXCR on the 5' RACE reads; one entry per CDR3 protein. Of some 860,000 distinct CDR3 sequences listed, more than 50% are singletons. Sequenced material: blood. The chain has TRBV12-3 or TRBV12-4 and TRBJ2-1; D is uncertain. This TCR derives from a man aged 35 to 55 in good health. This CDR3 reads CASSLLDRTNEQFF. The CDR3 DNA reads as TGTGCCAGCAGTTTACTGGATAGGACCAATGAGCAGTTCTTC.